A selection of T cell receptor beta chains follows, all from one sample in a study of graft-versus-host responses after intestinal transplantation. Generated by immunoSEQ multiplex PCR, the TCRdb table keeps only in-frame clones and is missing some. The sample holds some 11,000 clones, about 86% seen once. Material: PBMCs, obtained approximately 120 days after transplant. Receptor source: a human patient who received an intestinal transplant, so some T cells may come from the graft donor. Both conserved end residues are part of each CDR3. The D gene is left open where the match is weak. Rows may omit the clone size; those that give it use once, few, many or a size class.

V gene	clone size	J gene	D gene	CDR3 protein	CDR3 DNA
TRBV7-2	NA	TRBJ2-3	NA	CASSFVSADTQYF	TGTGCCAGCAGCTTTGTAAGTGCAGATACGCAGTATTTT
TRBV4-1	NA	TRBJ2-2	NA	CASSQVRERPGELFF	TGCGCCAGCAGCCAAGTGAGGGAACGTCCCGGGGAGCTGTTTTTT
TRBV7-3	NA	TRBJ2-2	NA	CASSLNGATGGELFF	TGTGCCAGCAGCTTAAACGGGGCCACCGGCGGGGAGCTGTTTTTT
TRBV21-1	NA	TRBJ1-2	NA	CASSDGQGGPNYGYTF	TGTGCCAGCAGCGATGGACAGGGGGGACCTAACTATGGCTACACCTTC
TRBV5-1	NA	TRBJ2-1	NA	CASSGVMGNEQFF	TGCGCCAGCAGCGGGGTGATGGGCAATGAGCAGTTCTTC
TRBV11-2	NA	TRBJ2-7	NA	CASSLAYEQYF	TGTGCCAGCAGCTTAGCTTACGAGCAGTACTTC
TRBV7-6	NA	TRBJ2-7	NA	CASSPGIGSTIREQYF	TGTGCCAGCAGCCCCGGGATAGGTAGCACGATACGCGAGCAGTACTTC
TRBV6-4	few	TRBJ2-3	TRBD1	CASSDSTGGGTDTQYF	TGTGCCAGCAGTGACTCGACAGGGGGCGGCACAGATACGCAGTATTTT
TRBV9	NA	TRBJ2-7	NA	CASSARDRTYEQYF	TGTGCCAGCAGCGCCCGGGACCGCACCTACGAGCAGTACTTC
TRBV28	NA	TRBJ2-7	NA	CASSRDYEQYF	TGTGCCAGCAGTAGAGACTACGAGCAGTACTTC
TRBV10-1	NA	TRBJ2-1	TRBD2	CASSDPHLSGRGDEQFF	TGCGCCAGCAGTGATCCCCATCTTAGCGGGAGGGGGGATGAGCAGTTCTTC
TRBV5-1	NA	TRBJ2-7	TRBD1	CASSLWDRDAYEQYF	TGCGCCAGCAGCTTGTGGGACAGGGACGCCTACGAGCAGTACTTC
TRBV20-1	NA	TRBJ2-3	NA	CSANSPNTQYF	TGCAGTGCTAACTCTCCGAATACGCAGTATTTT
TRBV19	NA	TRBJ1-1	NA	CASTPGPTTEAFF	TGTGCCAGTACCCCGGGCCCGACCACTGAAGCTTTCTTT
TRBV10-2	NA	TRBJ2-7	NA	CASSVVRSYEQYF	TGCGCCAGCAGTGTTGTCAGATCCTACGAGCAGTACTTC
TRBV7-9	NA	TRBJ2-3	TRBD2	CASSLLLAGADTQYF	TGTGCCAGCAGCCTACTACTAGCGGGAGCAGATACGCAGTATTTT
TRBV30	NA	TRBJ2-2	TRBD1	CAWSEIIQGAGELFF	TGTGCCTGGAGTGAGATAATACAGGGGGCCGGGGAGCTGTTTTTT
TRBV28	NA	TRBJ1-5	NA	CASIRTLENQPQHF	TGTGCCAGCATTCGGACCCTTGAGAATCAGCCCCAGCATTTT
TRBV6-4	NA	TRBJ2-2	NA	CASSDSRQGNTGELFF	TGTGCCAGCAGTGACTCGAGGCAGGGTAACACCGGGGAGCTGTTTTTT
TRBV27	once	TRBJ2-5	NA	CASAGHKETQYF	TGTGCCAGCGCGGGACACAAAGAGACCCAGTACTTC
TRBV5-1	NA	TRBJ2-5	TRBD1	CASSIGQGSMETQYF	TGCGCCAGCAGCATAGGACAGGGGTCAATGGAGACCCAGTACTTC
TRBV5-4	NA	TRBJ2-1	TRBD2	CASSFRLAGSYNEQFF	TGTGCCAGCAGCTTTCGACTAGCGGGGTCCTACAATGAGCAGTTCTTC
TRBV19	NA	TRBJ1-1	NA	CASSMGGNTEAFF	TGTGCCAGTAGTATGGGGGGTAACACTGAAGCTTTCTTT
TRBV5-6	once	TRBJ2-4	NA	CASSRGTVGNIQYF	TGTGCCAGCAGCAGGGGGACGGTAGGGAACATTCAGTACTTC
TRBV19	NA	TRBJ2-1	TRBD2	CASSGRAYNEQFF	TGTGCCAGTAGCGGGAGGGCCTACAATGAGCAGTTCTTC
TRBV11-2	NA	TRBJ2-5	TRBD2	CASSGWGLAQETQYF	TGTGCCAGCAGTGGGTGGGGACTAGCGCAAGAGACCCAGTACTTC
TRBV10-3	NA	TRBJ1-1	NA	CAISLVMNTEAFF	TGTGCCATCAGTTTGGTCATGAACACTGAAGCTTTCTTT
TRBV6-4	once	TRBJ2-3	TRBD2	CASSEGLAGGTDTQYF	TGTGCCAGCAGTGAAGGACTAGCGGGGGGCACAGATACGCAGTATTTT
TRBV7-7	NA	TRBJ2-1	NA	CASSLSPLGGNNEQFF	TGTGCTAGCAGCTTATCCCCCCTCGGGGGTAACAATGAGCAGTTCTTC
TRBV7-6	NA	TRBJ1-1	NA	CASSLGWAGMNTEAFF	TGTGCCAGCAGCCTGGGTTGGGCAGGGATGAACACTGAAGCTTTCTTT
TRBV4-1	NA	TRBJ1-2	NA	CASSQDDRASYGYTF	TGCGCCAGCAGCCAAGATGACCGGGCCAGCTATGGCTACACCTTC
TRBV18	NA	TRBJ2-1	TRBD2	CASSQAAGVENEQFF	TGTGCCAGCTCACAGGCAGCGGGAGTCGAAAATGAGCAGTTCTTC
TRBV5-4	NA	TRBJ2-3	TRBD2	CASSLWLAGGDTQYF	TGTGCCAGCAGCTTGTGGCTAGCGGGAGGAGATACGCAGTATTTT
TRBV15	NA	TRBJ1-5	NA	CATSRDLGAGQPQHF	TGTGCCACCAGCAGAGATCTGGGGGCGGGTCAGCCCCAGCATTTT
TRBV19	NA	TRBJ1-5	NA	CASSMADSNQPQHF	TGTGCCAGTAGTATGGCGGATAGCAATCAGCCCCAGCATTTT
TRBV5-1	once	TRBJ1-1	NA	CASSYLPNTEAFF	TGCGCCAGCAGCTATCTCCCAAACACTGAAGCTTTCTTT
TRBV10-1	NA	TRBJ2-1	TRBD2	CASSETLAGGGRGQFF	TGCGCCAGCAGTGAGACACTAGCGGGAGGAGGAAGGGGGCAGTTCTTC
TRBV5-5	NA	TRBJ2-1	NA	CASSLWGRNEQFF	TGTGCCAGCAGCTTGTGGGGTCGGAATGAGCAGTTCTTC
TRBV11-2	NA	TRBJ2-1	TRBD2	CASSFPGGPWEQFF	TGTGCCAGCAGCTTTCCGGGAGGGCCATGGGAGCAGTTCTTC
TRBV6-4	NA	TRBJ2-2	NA	CASSTTNTGELFF	TGTGCCAGCAGTACCACGAACACCGGGGAGCTGTTTTTT
TRBV6-1	few	TRBJ1-4	NA	CASSEAVGTNEKLFF	TGTGCCAGCAGTGAAGCGGTGGGGACTAATGAAAAACTGTTTTTT
TRBV7-6	NA	TRBJ2-7	NA	CASSLEGRPYEQYF	TGTGCCAGCAGCTTAGAGGGACGGCCCTACGAGCAGTACTTC
TRBV5-1	NA	TRBJ2-5	TRBD2	CASSVTSGQETQYF	TGCGCCAGCAGCGTGACTAGCGGGCAAGAGACCCAGTACTTC
TRBV7-2	NA	TRBJ2-7	TRBD2	CASSILAGVVHEQYF	TGTGCCAGCAGCATACTAGCGGGAGTTGTCCACGAGCAGTACTTC
TRBV5-1	NA	TRBJ2-3	NA	CASGSGGSTDTQYF	TGCGCCAGCGGTTCGGGCGGGAGCACAGATACGCAGTATTTT
TRBV11-3	NA	TRBJ2-7	NA	CASSLTNHYEQYF	TGTGCCAGCAGCCTTACGAATCACTACGAGCAGTACTTC
TRBV19	NA	TRBJ2-5	NA	CASSMRTAQETQYF	TGTGCCAGTAGTATGAGGACGGCACAAGAGACCCAGTACTTC
TRBV2	NA	TRBJ1-1	TRBD1	CASRELQGAAEAFF	TGTGCCAGCAGGGAACTACAGGGGGCCGCTGAAGCTTTCTTT
TRBV29-1	NA	TRBJ1-1	NA	CSAIPGTGEAFF	TGCAGCGCGATTCCAGGGACCGGTGAAGCTTTCTTT
TRBV25-1	NA	TRBJ2-2	NA	CATNGGPGELFF	TGTGCCACCAACGGTGGCCCAGGGGAGCTGTTTTTT
TRBV7-6	once	TRBJ1-5	NA	CASSPGQDSNQPQHF	TGTGCCAGCAGCCCGGGACAAGATAGCAATCAGCCCCAGCATTTT
TRBV14	NA	TRBJ2-1	TRBD2	CASSQRTSGSYNEQFF	TGTGCCAGCAGTCAAAGGACTAGCGGTTCCTACAATGAGCAGTTCTTC
TRBV10-3	NA	TRBJ1-2	TRBD1	CAISSWTGGYGYTF	TGTGCCATCAGTTCTTGGACAGGGGGCTATGGCTACACCTTC
TRBV12-5	NA	TRBJ2-1	TRBD2	CASGLGSGSGNEQFF	TGTGCTAGTGGTTTGGGTAGCGGGAGTGGCAATGAGCAGTTCTTC
TRBV6-1	NA	TRBJ2-1	NA	CASSVTQSSYNEQFF	TGTGCCAGCAGTGTTACCCAGAGCTCCTACAATGAGCAGTTCTTC